Presented here are 7 T cell receptor beta chains from one specimen sequenced in a study of blood T cell repertoires in COVID-19. Profiled with immunoSEQ multiplex PCR; TCRdb holds only in-frame clones, not every one. The sample carries about 59,000 clones, less than 80% recorded once. Input material: peripheral blood. These receptor sequences come from a human donor in a cohort sampled during active COVID-19.

The gene calls are TRBV10-3 and TRBJ2-7; 10 bases match TRBD1. Per germline, CDR1 ENHRY and CDR2 SYGVKD. The CDR3 runs 17 residues. V was clipped by 6 bases and J by 5 bases; unmatched bases: 16. The CDR3 protein is CAIREDRGRTIDNEQYF. For the CDR3, the DNA is TGTGCCATCAGGGAAGACAGGGGGCGGACTATAGACAACGAGCAGTACTTC.

The chain couples TRBV14 to TRBJ2-7; TRBD1 agrees at 10 bases. The germline gives CDR1 SGHDN, CDR2 FVKESK. After removal of 4 bases from V and 2 bases from J, the junction contained 5 bases not matched to a gene. CDR3 size: 15 residues. CDR3 DNA sequence: TGTGCCAGCAGCCCCCTAGGACAGGGGGCCTACGAGCAGTACTTC. Its translation: CASSPLGQGAYEQYF.

This clone was observed a handful of times. The chain employs TRBV28 and TRBJ1-4; 8 bases fit TRBD1. V dropped 5 bases and J dropped 12; count of bases not matched to a gene: 14. The CDR3 totals 15 residues. CDR1 is MDHEN, CDR2 SYDVKM, per germline. CDR3 amino acids: CASSPLGQDRGELFF. The CDR3 bases are TGTGCCAGCAGTCCCTTGGGACAGGACCGTGGGGAACTGTTTTTT.

This rearrangement joins TRBV30 to TRBJ1-4; tentatively, D is TRBD1 (5 bases). Germline CDR1 and CDR2: GTSNPN and SVGIG (reference sequence). The CDR3 totals 11 residues. Trimming shortened V by 7 bases and J by 10 bases, and 13 bases separated the two germline ends. The CDR3: CASHLGGKLFF. The DNA of the CDR3 is TGTGCCTCCCATTTGGGGGGAAAACTGTTTTTT.

CDR3 sequence (DNA): TGTGCCAGCAGTCCTCCGGGCGAGCCTTCAGGGGAGCAGTTCTTC. The encoded protein is CASSPPGEPSGEQFF. This sequence joins TRBV28 and TRBJ2-1; a possible D gene is TRBD1 (5 bases). Trimming removed 5 bases at V and 10 bases at J, with 21 bases between. The CDR3 is 15 amino acids. Looked up from germline, CDR1 is MDHEN and CDR2 is SYDVKM. The whole variable domain, remainder taken from reference TRBV28 and TRBJ2-1, is DVKVTQSSRYLVKRTGEKVFLECVQDMDHENMFWYRQDPGLGLRLIYFSYDVKMKEKGDIPEGYSVSREKKERFSLILESASTNQTSMYLCASSPPGEPSGEQFFGPGTRLTVL.

V and J are TRBV2 and TRBJ1-4; 7 nucleotides agree with TRBD1. Trimming took 11 bases from V and 0 from J; bases not matched to a gene: 3. Germline loops: CDR1 SNHLY, CDR2 FYNNEI. The CDR3 is 13 residues long. CDR3 region: CAGQGATNEKLFF. CDR3 DNA sequence: TGTGCCGGCCAGGGGGCAACTAATGAAAAACTGTTTTTT.

This sequence joins TRBV6-2 or TRBV6-3 and TRBJ2-3; D is ambiguous. CDR3 length: 15 amino acids. From germline, CDR1 is MNHEY and CDR2 SVGEGT. Trimming took 6 bases from V and 6 from J, leaving 19 bases between them. CDR3 region: CASSPMGRTIDTQYF. CDR3 in DNA: TGTGCCAGCAGCCCTATGGGCCGAACGATCGATACGCAGTATTTT.